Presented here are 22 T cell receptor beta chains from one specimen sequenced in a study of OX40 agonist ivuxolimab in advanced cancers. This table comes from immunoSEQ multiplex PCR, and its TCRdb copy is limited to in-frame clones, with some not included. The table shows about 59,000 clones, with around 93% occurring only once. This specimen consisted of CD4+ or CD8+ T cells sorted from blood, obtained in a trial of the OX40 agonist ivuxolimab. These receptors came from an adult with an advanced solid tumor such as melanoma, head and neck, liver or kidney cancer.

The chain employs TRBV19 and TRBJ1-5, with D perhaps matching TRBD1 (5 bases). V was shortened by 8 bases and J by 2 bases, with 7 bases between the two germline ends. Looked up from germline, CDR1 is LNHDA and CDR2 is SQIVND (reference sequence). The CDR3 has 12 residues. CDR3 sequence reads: CASGAGNQPQHF. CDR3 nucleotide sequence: TGTGCCAGTGGGGCGGGCAATCAGCCCCAGCATTTT.

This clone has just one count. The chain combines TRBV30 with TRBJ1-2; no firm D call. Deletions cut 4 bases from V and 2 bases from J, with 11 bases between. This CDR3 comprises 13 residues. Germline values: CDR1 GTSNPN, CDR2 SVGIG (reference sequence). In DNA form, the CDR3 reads TGTGCCTGGAATGGCCCTCCAAACTATGGCTACACCTTC. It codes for CAWNGPPNYGYTF.

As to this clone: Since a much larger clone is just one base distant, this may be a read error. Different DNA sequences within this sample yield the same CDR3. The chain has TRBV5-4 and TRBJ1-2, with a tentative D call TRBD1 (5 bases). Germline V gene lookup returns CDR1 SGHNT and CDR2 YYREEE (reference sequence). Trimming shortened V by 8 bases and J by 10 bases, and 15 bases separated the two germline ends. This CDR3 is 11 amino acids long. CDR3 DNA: TGTGCCAGTAGCACCGTAGGGGACTACACCTTC. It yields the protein CASSTVGDYTF.

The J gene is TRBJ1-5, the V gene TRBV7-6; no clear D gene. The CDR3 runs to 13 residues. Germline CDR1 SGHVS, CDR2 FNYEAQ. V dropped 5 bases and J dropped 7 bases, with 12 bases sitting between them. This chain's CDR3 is CASSQSRGQPQHF. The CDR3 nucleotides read TGTGCCAGCAGCCAATCCCGCGGACAGCCCCAGCATTTT.

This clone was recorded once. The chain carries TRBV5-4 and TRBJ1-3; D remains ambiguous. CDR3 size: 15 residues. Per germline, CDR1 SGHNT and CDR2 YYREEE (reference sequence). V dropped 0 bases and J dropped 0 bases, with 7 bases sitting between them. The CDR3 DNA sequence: TGTGCCAGCAGCTTGGGCACCGACTCTGGAAACACCATATATTTT. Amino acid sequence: CASSLGTDSGNTIYF.

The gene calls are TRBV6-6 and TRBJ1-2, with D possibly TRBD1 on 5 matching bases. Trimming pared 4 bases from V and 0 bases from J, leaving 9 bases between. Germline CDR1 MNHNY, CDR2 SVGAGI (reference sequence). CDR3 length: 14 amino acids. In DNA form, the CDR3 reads TGTGCCAGCAGTTCTCCAGGGACTAACTATGGCTACACCTTC. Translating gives CASSSPGTNYGYTF.

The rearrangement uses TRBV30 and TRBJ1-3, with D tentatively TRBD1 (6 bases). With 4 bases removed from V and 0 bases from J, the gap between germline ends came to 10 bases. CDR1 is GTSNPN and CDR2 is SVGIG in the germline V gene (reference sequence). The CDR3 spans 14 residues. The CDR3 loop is CAWTGQFSGNTIYF. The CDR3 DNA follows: TGTGCCTGGACTGGACAGTTCTCTGGAAACACCATATATTTT.

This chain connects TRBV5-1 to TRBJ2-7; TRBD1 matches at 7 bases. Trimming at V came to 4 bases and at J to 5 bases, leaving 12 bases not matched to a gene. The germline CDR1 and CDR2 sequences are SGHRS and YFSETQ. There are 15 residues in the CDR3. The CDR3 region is CASSPMGQGGHEQYV. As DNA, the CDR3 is TGCGCCAGCAGCCCAATGGGGCAAGGGGGCCACGAGCAGTACGTC.

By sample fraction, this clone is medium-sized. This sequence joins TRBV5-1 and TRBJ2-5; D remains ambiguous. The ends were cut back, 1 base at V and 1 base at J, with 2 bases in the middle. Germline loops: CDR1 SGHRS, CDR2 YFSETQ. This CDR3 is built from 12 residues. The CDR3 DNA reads TGCGCCAGCAGCTTGACCCAAGAGACCCAGTACTTC. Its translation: CASSLTQETQYF.

The CDR3 reads CASRVGTSYYNEQFF. In DNA, the CDR3 is TGTGCCAGCAGGGTCGGAACTAGCTATTACAATGAGCAGTTCTTC. The chain joins TRBV27 to TRBJ2-1, with D perhaps matching TRBD2 (6 bases). Trimming pared 6 bases from V and 4 bases from J, leaving 16 bases between. CDR3 size: 15 residues. The germline V gene encodes CDR1 MNHEY and CDR2 SMNVEV (reference sequence).

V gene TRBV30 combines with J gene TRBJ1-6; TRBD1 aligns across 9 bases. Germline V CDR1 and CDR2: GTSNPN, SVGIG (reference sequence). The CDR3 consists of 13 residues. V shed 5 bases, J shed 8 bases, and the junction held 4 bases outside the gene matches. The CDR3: CAWGQGTHSPLHF. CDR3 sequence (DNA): TGTGCCTGGGGACAGGGGACGCATTCACCCCTCCACTTT.

The CDR3 coding sequence is TGTGCCAGCAGTGAAGCGTCCGGGACACCCAACACTGAAGCTTTCTTT. As protein: CASSEASGTPNTEAFF. This rearrangement joins TRBV2 to TRBJ1-1, with D perhaps matching TRBD1 (6 bases). The CDR3 consists of 16 residues. The V gene's germline CDR1 is SNHLY and CDR2 FYNNEI. Trimming took off 0 bases at V and 2 bases at J, with 13 bases between the two ends.

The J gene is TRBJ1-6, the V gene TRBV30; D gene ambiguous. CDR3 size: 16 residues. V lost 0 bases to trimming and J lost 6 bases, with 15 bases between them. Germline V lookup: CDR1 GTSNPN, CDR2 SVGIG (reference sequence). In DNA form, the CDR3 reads TGTGCCTGGAGTGTAAAAAGACCTGCACGTAATTCACCCCTCCACTTT. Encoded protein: CAWSVKRPARNSPLHF.

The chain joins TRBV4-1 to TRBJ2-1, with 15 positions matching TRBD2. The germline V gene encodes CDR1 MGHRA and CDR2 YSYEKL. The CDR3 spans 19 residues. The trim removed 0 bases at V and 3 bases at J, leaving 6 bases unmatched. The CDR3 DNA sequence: TGCGCCAGCAGCCAAGAATCCGGACTAGCGGGGGGGAACTACAATGAGCAGTTCTTC. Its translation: CASSQESGLAGGNYNEQFF.

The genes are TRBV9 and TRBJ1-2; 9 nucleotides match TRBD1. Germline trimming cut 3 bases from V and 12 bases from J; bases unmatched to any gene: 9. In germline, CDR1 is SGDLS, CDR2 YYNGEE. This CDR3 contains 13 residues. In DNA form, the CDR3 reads TGTGCCAGCAGCGCGTGGGGACAGGGAGGCGACACCTTC. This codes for CASSAWGQGGDTF. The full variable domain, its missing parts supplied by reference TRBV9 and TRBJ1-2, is DSGVTQTPKHLITATGQRVTLRCSPRSGDLSVYWYQQSLDQGLQFLIQYYNGEERAKGNILERFSAQQFPDLHSELNLSSLELGDSALYFCASSAWGQGGDTFGSGTRLTVV.

Written as DNA, the CDR3 is TGCGCCAGCAGCCAAGTGACTAGCGGGATAGGTGAGCAGTTCTTC. It yields the protein CASSQVTSGIGEQFF. The chain employs TRBV4-3 and TRBJ2-1, with 11 bases lining up with TRBD2. V shed 1 base and J 9 bases; nucleotides not matched to a gene: 5. The CDR3 runs 15 residues. Germline CDR1 and CDR2: LGHNA and YSLEER.

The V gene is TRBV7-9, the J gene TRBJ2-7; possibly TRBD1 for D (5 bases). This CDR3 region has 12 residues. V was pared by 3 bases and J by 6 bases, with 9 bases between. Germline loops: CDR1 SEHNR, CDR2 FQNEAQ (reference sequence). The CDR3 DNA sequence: TGTGCCAGCAGCTTGATGGGGCTCGAGCAGTACTTC. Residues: CASSLMGLEQYF.

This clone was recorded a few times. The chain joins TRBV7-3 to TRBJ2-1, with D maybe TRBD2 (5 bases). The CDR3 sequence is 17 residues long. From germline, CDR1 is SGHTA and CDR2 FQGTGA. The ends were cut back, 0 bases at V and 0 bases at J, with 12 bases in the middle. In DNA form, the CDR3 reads TGTGCCAGCAGCTTAACGATGTTGGGGAGCTCCTACAATGAGCAGTTCTTC. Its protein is CASSLTMLGSSYNEQFF. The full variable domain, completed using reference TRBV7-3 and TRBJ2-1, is GAGVSQTPSNKVTEKGKYVELRCDPISGHTALYWYRQSLGQGPEFLIYFQGTGAADDSGLPNDRFFAVRPEGSVSTLKIQRTERGDSAVYLCASSLTMLGSSYNEQFFGPGTRLTVL.

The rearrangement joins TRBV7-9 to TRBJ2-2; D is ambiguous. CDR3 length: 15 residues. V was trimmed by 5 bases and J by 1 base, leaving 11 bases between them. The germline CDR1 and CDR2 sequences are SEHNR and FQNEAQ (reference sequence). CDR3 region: CASSPLTVNTGELFF. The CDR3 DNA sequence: TGTGCCAGCAGCCCCCTGACCGTGAACACCGGGGAGCTGTTTTTT.

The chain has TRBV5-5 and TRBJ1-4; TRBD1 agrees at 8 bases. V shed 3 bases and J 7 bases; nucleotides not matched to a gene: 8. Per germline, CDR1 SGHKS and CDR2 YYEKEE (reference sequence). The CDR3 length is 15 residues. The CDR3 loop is CASSSTGTGAEKLFF. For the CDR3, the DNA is TGTGCCAGCAGCTCTACCGGGACAGGAGCTGAAAAACTGTTTTTT.

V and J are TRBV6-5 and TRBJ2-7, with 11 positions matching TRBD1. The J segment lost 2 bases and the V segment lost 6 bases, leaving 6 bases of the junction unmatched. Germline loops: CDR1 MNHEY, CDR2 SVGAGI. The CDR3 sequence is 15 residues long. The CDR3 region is CASRLPGQGAYEQYV. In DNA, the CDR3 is TGTGCCAGCAGACTACCGGGACAGGGGGCCTACGAGCAGTACGTC.

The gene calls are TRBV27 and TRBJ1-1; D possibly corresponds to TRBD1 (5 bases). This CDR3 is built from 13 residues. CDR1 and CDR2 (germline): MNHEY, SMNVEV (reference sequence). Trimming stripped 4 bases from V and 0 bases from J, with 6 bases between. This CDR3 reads CASSWGMNTEAFF. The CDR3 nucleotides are TGTGCCAGCAGTTGGGGGATGAACACTGAAGCTTTCTTT.